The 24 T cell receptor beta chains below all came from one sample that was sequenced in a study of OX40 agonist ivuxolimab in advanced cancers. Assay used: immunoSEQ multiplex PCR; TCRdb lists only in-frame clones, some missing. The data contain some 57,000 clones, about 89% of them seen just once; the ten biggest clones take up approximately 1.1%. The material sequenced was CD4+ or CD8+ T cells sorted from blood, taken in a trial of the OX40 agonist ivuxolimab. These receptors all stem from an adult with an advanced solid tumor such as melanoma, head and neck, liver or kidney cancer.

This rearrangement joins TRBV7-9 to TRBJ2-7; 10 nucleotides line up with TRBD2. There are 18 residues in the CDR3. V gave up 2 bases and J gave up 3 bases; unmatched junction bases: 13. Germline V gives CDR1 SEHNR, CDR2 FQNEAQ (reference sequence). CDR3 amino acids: CASSLPRWLAGGNYEQYF. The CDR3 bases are TGTGCCAGCAGCTTACCCCGATGGTTAGCGGGAGGAAACTACGAGCAGTACTTC.

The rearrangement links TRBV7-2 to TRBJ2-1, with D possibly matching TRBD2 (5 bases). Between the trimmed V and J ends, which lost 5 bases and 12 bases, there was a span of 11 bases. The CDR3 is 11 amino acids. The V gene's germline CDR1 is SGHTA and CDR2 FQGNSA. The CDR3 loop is CASSPLRGQFF. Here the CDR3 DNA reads TGTGCCAGCAGCCCTCTCCGGGGGCAGTTCTTC.

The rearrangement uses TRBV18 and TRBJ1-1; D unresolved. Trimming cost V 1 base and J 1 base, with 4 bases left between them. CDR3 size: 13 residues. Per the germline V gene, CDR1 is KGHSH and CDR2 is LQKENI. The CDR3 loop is CASSPQQNTEAFF. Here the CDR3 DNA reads TGTGCCAGCTCACCACAGCAGAACACTGAAGCTTTCTTT.

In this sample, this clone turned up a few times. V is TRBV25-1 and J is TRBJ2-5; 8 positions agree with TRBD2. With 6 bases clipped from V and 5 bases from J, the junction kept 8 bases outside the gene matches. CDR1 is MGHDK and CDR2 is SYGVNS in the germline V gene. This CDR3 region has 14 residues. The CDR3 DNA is TGTGCCAGCAGAAAGTCGTCGGGGGGGGAGACCCAGTACTTC. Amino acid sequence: CASRKSSGGETQYF.

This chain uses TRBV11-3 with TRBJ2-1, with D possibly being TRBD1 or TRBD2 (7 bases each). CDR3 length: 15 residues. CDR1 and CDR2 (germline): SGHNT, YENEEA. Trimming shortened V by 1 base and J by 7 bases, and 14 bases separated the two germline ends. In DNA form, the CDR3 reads TGTGCCAGCAGCTTAGCGGCAGGGGGGGGTAATGAGCAGTTCTTC. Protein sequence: CASSLAAGGGNEQFF.

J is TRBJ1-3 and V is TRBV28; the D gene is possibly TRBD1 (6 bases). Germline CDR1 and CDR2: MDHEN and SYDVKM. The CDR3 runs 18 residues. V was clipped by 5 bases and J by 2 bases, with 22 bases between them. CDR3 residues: CASSLRGAGYLAGNTIYF. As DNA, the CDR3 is TGTGCCAGCAGTCTCAGGGGCGCGGGGTATTTAGCTGGAAACACCATATATTTT.

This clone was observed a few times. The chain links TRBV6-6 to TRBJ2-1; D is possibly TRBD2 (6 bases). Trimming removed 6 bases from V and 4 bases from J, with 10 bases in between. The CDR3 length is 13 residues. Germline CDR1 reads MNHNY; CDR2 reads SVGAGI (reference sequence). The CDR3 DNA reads TGTGCCAGCAGCCCCGGGAGATACAATGAGCAGTTCTTC. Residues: CASSPGRYNEQFF.

CDR3 DNA: TGTGCCAGCAAGAACAGGGGCCTCCAAGAGACCCAGTACTTC. This encodes CASKNRGLQETQYF. This chain joins TRBV2 and TRBJ2-5, with TRBD1 identical over 7 bases. The CDR3 spans 14 residues. V trimming: 7 bases; J trimming: 1 base; junction bases outside the gene matches: 6. CDR1 SNHLY and CDR2 FYNNEI come from the germline V gene.

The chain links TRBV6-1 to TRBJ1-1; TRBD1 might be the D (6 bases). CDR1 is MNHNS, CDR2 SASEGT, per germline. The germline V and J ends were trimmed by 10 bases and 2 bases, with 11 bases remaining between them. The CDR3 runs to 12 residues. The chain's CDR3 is CATRGSNTEAFF. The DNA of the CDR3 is TGTGCCACGAGGGGGTCCAACACTGAAGCTTTCTTT.

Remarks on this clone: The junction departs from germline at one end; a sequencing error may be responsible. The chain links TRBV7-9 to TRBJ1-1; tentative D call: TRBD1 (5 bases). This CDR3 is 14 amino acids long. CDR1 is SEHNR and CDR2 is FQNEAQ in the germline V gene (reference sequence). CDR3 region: CASIPGRMNIEAFF. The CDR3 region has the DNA TGTGCCAGCATCCCAGGGAGGATGAACATTGAAGCTTTCTTT. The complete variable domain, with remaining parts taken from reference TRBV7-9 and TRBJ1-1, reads DTGVSQNPRHKITKRGQNVTFRCDPISEHNRLYWYRQTLGQGPEFLTYFQNEAQLEKSRLLSDRFSAERPKGSFSTLEIQRTEQGDSAMYLCASIPGRMNIEAFFGQGTRLTVV.

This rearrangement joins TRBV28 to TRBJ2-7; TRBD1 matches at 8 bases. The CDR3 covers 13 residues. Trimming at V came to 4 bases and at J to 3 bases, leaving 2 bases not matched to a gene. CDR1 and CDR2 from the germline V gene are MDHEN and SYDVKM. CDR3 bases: TGTGCCAGCAGTTCAGGACAGGGCTACGAGCAGTACTTC. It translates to CASSSGQGYEQYF.

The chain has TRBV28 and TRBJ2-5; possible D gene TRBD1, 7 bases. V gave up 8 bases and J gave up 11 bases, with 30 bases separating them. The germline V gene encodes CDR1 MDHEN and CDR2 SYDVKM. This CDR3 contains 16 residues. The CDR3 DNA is TGTGCCAGCCGGCCAGGGGGGCTAGCTGGGGGCCCCGCGCAGTACTTC. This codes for CASRPGGLAGGPAQYF.

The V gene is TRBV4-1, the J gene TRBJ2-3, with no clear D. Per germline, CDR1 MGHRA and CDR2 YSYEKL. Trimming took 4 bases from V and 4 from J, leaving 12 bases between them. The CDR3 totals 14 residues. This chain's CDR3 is CASSRTTYADTQYF. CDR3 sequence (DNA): TGCGCCAGCAGCCGGACCACGTACGCAGATACGCAGTATTTT.

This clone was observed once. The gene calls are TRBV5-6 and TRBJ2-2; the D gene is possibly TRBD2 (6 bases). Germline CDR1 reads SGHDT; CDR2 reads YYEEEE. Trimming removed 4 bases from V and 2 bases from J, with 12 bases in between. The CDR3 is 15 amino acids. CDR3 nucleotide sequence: TGTGCCAGCAGCCAATACGGGAGAAACACCGGGGAGCTGTTTTTT. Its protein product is CASSQYGRNTGELFF.

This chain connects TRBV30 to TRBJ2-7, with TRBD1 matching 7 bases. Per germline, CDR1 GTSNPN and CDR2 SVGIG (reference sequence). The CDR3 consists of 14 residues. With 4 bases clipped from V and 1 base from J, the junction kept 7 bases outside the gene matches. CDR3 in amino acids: CAWNPGTESYEQYF. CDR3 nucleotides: TGTGCCTGGAATCCCGGGACAGAATCCTACGAGCAGTACTTC.

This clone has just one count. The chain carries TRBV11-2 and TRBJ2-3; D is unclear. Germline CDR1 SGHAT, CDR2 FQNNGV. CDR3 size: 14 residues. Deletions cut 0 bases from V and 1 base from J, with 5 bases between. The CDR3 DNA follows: TGTGCCAGCAGCTTAGATCGACGCACAGATACGCAGTATTTT. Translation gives CASSLDRRTDTQYF. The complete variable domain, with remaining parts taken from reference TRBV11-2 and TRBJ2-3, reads EAGVAQSPRYKIIEKRQSVAFWCNPISGHATLYWYQQILGQGPKLLIQFQNNGVVDDSQLPKDRFSAERLKGVDSTLKIQPAKLEDSAVYLCASSLDRRTDTQYFGPGTRLTVL.

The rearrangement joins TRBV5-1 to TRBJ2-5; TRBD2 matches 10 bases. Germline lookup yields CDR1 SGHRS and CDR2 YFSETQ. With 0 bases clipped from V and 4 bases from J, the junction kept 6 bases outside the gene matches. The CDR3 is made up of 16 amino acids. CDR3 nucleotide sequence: TGCGCCAGCAGCTTGGGGAGTAGCGGGAGGTTAGAGACCCAGTACTTC. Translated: CASSLGSSGRLETQYF.

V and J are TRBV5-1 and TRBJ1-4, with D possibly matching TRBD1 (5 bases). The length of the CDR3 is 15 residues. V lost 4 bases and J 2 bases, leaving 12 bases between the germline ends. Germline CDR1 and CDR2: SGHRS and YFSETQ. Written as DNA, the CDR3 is TGCGCCAGCAGCCCCCGGGACGGTACTAATGAAAAACTGTTTTTT. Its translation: CASSPRDGTNEKLFF. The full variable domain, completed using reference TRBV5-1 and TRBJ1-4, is KAGVTQTPRYLIKTRGQQVTLSCSPISGHRSVSWYQQTPGQGLQFLFEYFSETQRNKGNFPGRFSGRQFSNSRSEMNVSTLELGDSALYLCASSPRDGTNEKLFFGSGTQLSVL.

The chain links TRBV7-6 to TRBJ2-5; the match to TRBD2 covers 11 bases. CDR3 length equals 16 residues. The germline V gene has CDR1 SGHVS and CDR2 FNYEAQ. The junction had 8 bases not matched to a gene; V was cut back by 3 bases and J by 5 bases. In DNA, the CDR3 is TGTGCCAGCAGCTTTCAGACTAGCGGGGCGGGGGAGACCCAGTACTTC. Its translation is CASSFQTSGAGETQYF.

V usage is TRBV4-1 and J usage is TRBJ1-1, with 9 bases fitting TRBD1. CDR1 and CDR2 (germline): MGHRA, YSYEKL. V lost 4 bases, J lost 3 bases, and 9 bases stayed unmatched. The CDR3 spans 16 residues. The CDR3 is CASSRGRRQGDTEAFF. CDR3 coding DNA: TGCGCCAGCAGCCGAGGCCGGCGACAGGGGGACACTGAAGCTTTCTTT.

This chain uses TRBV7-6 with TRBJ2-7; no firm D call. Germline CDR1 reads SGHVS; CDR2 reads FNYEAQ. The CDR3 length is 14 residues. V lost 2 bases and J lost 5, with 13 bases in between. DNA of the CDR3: TGTGCCAGCAGCTTATGGGTACAGACGGACGAGCAGTACTTC. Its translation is CASSLWVQTDEQYF.

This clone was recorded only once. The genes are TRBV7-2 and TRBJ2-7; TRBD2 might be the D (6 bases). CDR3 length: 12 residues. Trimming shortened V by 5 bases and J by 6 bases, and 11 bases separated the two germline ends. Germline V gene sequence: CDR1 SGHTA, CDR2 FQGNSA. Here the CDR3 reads CASSGEAAEQYF. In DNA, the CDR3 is TGTGCCAGCAGCGGGGAGGCGGCCGAGCAGTACTTC.

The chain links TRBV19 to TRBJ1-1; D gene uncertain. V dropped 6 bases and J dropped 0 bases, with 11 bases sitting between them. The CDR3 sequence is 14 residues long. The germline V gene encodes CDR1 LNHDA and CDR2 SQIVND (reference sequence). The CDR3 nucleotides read TGTGCCAGTAGCTCAAGTAGCATGAACACTGAAGCTTTCTTT. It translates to CASSSSSMNTEAFF.

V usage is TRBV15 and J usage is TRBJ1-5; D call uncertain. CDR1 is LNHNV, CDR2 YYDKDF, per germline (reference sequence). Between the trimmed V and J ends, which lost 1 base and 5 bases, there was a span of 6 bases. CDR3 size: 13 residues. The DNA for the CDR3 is TGTGCCACCAGCAGAGCCTACGATCAGCCCCAGCATTTT. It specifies CATSRAYDQPQHF. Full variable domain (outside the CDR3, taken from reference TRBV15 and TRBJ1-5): DAMVIQNPRYQVTQFGKPVTLSCSQTLNHNVMYWYQQKSSQAPKLLFHYYDKDFNNEADTPDNFQSRRPNTSFCFLDIRSPGLGDTAMYLCATSRAYDQPQHFGDGTRLSIL.